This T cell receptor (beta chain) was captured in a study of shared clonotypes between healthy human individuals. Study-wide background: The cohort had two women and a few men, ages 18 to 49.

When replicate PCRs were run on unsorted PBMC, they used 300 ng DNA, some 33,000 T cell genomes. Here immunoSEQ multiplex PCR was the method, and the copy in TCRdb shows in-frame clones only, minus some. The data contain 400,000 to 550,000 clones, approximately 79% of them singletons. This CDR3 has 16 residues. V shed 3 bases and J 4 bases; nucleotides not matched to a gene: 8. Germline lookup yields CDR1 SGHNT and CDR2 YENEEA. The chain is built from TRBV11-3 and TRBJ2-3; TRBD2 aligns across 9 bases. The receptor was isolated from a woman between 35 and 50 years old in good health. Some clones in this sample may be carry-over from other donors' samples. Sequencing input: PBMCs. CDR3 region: CASSFRTSVGSDTQYF. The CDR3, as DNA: TGTGCCAGCAGCTTTCGGACTAGCGTTGGTTCAGATACGCAGTATTTT.